This TCR beta chain derives from a study of blood T cell repertoires in COVID-19. As for the study in general: Acute and convalescent COVID-19 specimens originated in the United States, Italy and Spain. Sample material is recorded as cDNA or gDNA derived from T cells, B-cell-depleted T cells, or PBMCs.

In the study's own analysis: Reference gene primers were amplified, and this amplification served to estimate nucleated cell counts. Assay: immunoSEQ multiplex PCR; the TCRdb copy retains only in-frame clones and omits some. V, J and clone size derive from that table, while D and trimming were established from the DNA sequence. The sample carries 300,000 to 400,000 clones, roughly 90% recorded once. Seattle patients were enrolled during active infection and followed longitudinally. The CDR3 sequence is 15 residues long. Germline V gene sequence: CDR1 SGHTS, CDR2 YDEGEE. Trimming stripped 5 bases from V and 3 bases from J, with 15 bases between.

Sequencing used peripheral blood. The sequence was obtained from a woman in her thirties with COVID-19, enrolled during active disease. The genes are TRBV5-8 and TRBJ1-5, with D perhaps TRBD1 (6 bases). CDR3: CASRSVGHINQPQHF. In nucleotides, the CDR3 is TGTGCCAGCAGAAGCGTGGGACACATCAATCAGCCCCAGCATTTT.